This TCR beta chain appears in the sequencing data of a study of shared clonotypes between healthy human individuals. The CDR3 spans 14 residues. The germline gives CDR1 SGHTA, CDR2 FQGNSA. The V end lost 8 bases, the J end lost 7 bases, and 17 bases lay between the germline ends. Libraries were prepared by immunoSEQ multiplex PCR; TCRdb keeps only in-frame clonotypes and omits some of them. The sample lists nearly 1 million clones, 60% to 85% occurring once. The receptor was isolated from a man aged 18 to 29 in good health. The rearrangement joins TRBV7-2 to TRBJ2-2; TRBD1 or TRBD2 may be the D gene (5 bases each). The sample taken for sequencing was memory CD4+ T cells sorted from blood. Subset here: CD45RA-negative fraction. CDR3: CASLISSGLGELFF. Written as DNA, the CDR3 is TGTGCCAGCTTAATTTCTTCGGGGCTCGGGGAGCTGTTTTTT.